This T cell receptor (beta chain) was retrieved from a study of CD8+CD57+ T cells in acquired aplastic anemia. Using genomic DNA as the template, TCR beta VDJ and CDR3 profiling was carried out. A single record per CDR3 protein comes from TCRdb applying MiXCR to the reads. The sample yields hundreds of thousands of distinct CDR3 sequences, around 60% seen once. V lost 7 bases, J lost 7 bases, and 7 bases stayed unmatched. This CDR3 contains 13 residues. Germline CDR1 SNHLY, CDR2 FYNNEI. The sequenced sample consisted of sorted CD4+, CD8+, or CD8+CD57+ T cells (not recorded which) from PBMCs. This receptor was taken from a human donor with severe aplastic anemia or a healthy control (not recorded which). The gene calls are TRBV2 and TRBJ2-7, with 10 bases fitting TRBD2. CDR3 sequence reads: CASTRTSGGEQYF. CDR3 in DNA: TGTGCCAGCACAAGGACTAGCGGAGGAGAGCAGTACTTC.